The rows below give T cell receptor beta chains drawn from one sample of a study of beta chain features in type 1 diabetes. Only in-frame clones appear in the TCRdb table, and some are missing; sequencing was by immunoSEQ multiplex PCR. The table lists about 700,000 clones, around an eighth of them singletons. Sequencing was performed on naive CD4+ T cells from blood. The receptors were sampled from a man between 18 and 29 years old with type 1 diabetes. CDR3s include the opening cysteine and the closing phenylalanine or tryptophan. The D gene is left open where the match is weak. Clone size is given for some rows only: seen once, a few or many times, or a class if the clone is expanded.

CDR3 protein,CDR3 DNA,clone size,J gene,D gene,V gene
CSARIAGDSTGELFF,TGCAGCGCAAGGATAGCGGGGGATAGCACCGGGGAGCTGTTTTTT,few,TRBJ2-2,TRBD2,TRBV29-1
CASTWGTGDQPQHF,TGTGCCAGCACCTGGGGGACAGGGGATCAGCCCCAGCATTTT,NA,TRBJ1-5,TRBD1,TRBV7-9
CASSGGTSGEQYF,TGTGCCAGCAGCGGGGGGACTAGCGGCGAGCAGTACTTC,NA,TRBJ2-7,TRBD2,TRBV5-4
CAWSGTGGSGYTF,TGTGCCTGGAGCGGGACAGGGGGATCTGGCTACACCTTC,NA,TRBJ1-2,TRBD1,TRBV30
CASSQAGGIGYGYTF,TGCGCCAGCAGCCAAGCCGGGGGGATTGGCTATGGCTACACCTTC,NA,TRBJ1-2,NA,TRBV4-1
CASSSQPSYGYTF,TGTGCCAGCAGCTCACAGCCTTCCTATGGCTACACCTTC,NA,TRBJ1-2,NA,TRBV28
CASSAGQGSNQPQHF,TGTGCCAGCAGTGCCGGACAGGGGAGCAATCAGCCCCAGCATTTT,NA,TRBJ1-5,TRBD1,TRBV25-1
CASSPGLDSYEQYF,TGTGCCAGCAGCCCAGGACTAGATAGCTACGAGCAGTACTTC,few,TRBJ2-7,TRBD2,TRBV7-3
CAWSWTEDTEAFF,TGTGCCTGGAGCTGGACAGAGGACACTGAAGCTTTCTTT,NA,TRBJ1-1,NA,TRBV30
CASSQDEGGYTF,TGTGCCAGCAGCCAAGACGAGGGCGGCTACACCTTC,NA,TRBJ1-2,NA,TRBV14
CAISVPSGGEQYF,TGTGCCATCAGTGTCCCGAGCGGGGGCGAGCAGTACTTC,few,TRBJ2-7,TRBD2,TRBV10-3
CSVVLANEETQYF,TGCAGCGTGGTGTTGGCAAACGAAGAGACCCAGTACTTC,NA,TRBJ2-5,NA,TRBV29-1
CASSFGRGETQYF,TGTGCCAGCAGCTTTGGGCGAGGAGAGACCCAGTACTTC,NA,TRBJ2-5,NA,TRBV7-7
CASSVLDSWDHNSPLHF,TGTGCCAGCAGCGTACTGGACAGTTGGGATCATAATTCACCCCTCCACTTT,NA,TRBJ1-6,NA,TRBV9
CAWSLTGGGFNSPLHF,TGTGCCTGGAGCCTCACAGGGGGCGGTTTTAATTCACCCCTCCACTTT,few,TRBJ1-6,TRBD1,TRBV30
CASTNSRLNTEAFF,TGTGCCAGCACCAACTCGCGGCTGAACACTGAAGCTTTCTTT,NA,TRBJ1-1,NA,TRBV27
CASSSYARGGQETQYF,TGTGCCAGCAGCTCCTATGCCCGTGGGGGACAAGAGACCCAGTACTTC,few,TRBJ2-5,NA,TRBV13
CASSLEERDTQYF,TGTGCCAGCAGCTTAGAGGAGCGAGATACGCAGTATTTT,NA,TRBJ2-3,NA,TRBV7-2
CASRDASYEQYF,TGTGCCAGCAGGGACGCTAGCTACGAGCAGTACTTC,few,TRBJ2-7,NA,TRBV28
CASSPYSRLGVYGYTF,TGTGCCAGCAGCCCTTATTCAAGGCTCGGGGTTTATGGCTACACCTTC,few,TRBJ1-2,NA,TRBV5-6
CASSLVASQETQYF,TGTGCCAGCAGCTTGGTTGCCTCCCAAGAGACCCAGTACTTC,NA,TRBJ2-5,NA,TRBV5-4
CAWRASSGANVLTF,TGTGCCTGGAGGGCGAGCTCTGGGGCCAACGTCCTGACTTTC,few,TRBJ2-6,NA,TRBV30
CASSLETGERYGYTF,TGCGCCAGCAGCTTGGAGACAGGGGAGAGGTATGGCTACACCTTC,NA,TRBJ1-2,TRBD1,TRBV5-1
CASSERETQYF,TGTGCCAGCAGTGAAAGGGAGACCCAGTACTTC,many,TRBJ2-5,NA,TRBV2
CASSFSQPPGTQYF,TGTGCCAGCAGTTTCAGTCAGCCCCCGGGGACCCAGTACTTC,NA,TRBJ2-5,NA,TRBV2
CASSLGGGSSYNEQFF,TGCGCCAGCAGCTTGGGCGGCGGGTCCTCCTACAATGAGCAGTTCTTC,few,TRBJ2-1,NA,TRBV5-1